This T cell receptor beta chain was identified during a study of T cell clusters in autoimmune cytopenias. Whole-study findings and limits: The T cell clusters came from computational analysis alone and lack functional validation.

Multiplex touch-down PCR amplified TRB using TRB-A and TRB-B pools in one tube. From its re-call of the multiplex PCR reads, TCRdb lists each CDR3 protein once, without DNA. The data show 9,500 to 12,000 distinct CDR3 sequences, and the top ten clones hold around a third. About 39,000 genome equivalents of blood DNA were amplified for TRB. On this clonotype itself: Its antigen is not known.

This CDR3 is 15 amino acids long. In germline, CDR1 is MNHEY, CDR2 SMNVEV (reference sequence). The same specimen was also included in a second study, on T cell repertoires in aging, cancer and after chemotherapy.

The sample consisted of peripheral blood. The receptor was derived from a human donor in good health. This chain joins TRBV27 and TRBJ2-5; checking the TCRdb D call of TRBD1 is not possible without DNA. The CDR3 here is CASSSIRGRDETQYF.